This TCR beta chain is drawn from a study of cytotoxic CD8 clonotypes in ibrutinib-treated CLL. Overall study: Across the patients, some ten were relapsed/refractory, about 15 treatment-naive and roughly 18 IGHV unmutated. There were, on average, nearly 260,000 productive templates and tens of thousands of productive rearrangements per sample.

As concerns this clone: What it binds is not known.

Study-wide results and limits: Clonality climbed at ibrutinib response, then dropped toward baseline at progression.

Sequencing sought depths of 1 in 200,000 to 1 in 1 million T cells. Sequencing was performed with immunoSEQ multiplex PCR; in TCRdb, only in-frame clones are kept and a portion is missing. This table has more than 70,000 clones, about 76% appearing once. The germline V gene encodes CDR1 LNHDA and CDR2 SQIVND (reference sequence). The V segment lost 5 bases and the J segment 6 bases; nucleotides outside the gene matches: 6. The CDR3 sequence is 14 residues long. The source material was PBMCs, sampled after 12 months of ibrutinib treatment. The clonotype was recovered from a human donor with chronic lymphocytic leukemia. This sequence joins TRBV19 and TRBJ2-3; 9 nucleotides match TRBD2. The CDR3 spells CASSLRGGRDTQYF. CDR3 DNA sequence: TGTGCCAGTAGTTTGCGGGGGGGCCGGGATACGCAGTATTTT. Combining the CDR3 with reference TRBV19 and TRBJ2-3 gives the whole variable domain DGGITQSPKYLFRKEGQNVTLSCEQNLNHDAMYWYRQDPGQGLRLIYYSQIVNDFQKGDIAEGYSVSREKKESFPLTVTSAQKNPTAFYLCASSLRGGRDTQYFGPGTRLTVL.